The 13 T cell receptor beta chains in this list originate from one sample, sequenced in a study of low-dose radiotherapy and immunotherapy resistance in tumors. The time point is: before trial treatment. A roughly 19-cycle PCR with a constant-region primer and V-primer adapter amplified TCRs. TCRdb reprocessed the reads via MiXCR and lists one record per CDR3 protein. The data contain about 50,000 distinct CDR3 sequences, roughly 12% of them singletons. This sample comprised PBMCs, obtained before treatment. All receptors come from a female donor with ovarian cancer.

CDR3 sequence reads: CSVEDIGGELFF. The DNA for the CDR3 is TGCAGCGTTGAAGATATTGGGGGGGAGCTGTTTTTT. The chain recombines TRBV29-1 with TRBJ2-2, with D uncertain. Between the trimmed V and J ends, which lost 0 bases and 8 bases, there was a span of 7 bases. The germline V gene encodes CDR1 SQVTM and CDR2 ANQGSEA. The CDR3 runs to 12 residues.

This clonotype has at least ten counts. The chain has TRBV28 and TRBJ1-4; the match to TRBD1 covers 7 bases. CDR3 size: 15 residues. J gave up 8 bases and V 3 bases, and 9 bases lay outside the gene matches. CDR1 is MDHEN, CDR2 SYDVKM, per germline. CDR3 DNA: TGTGCCAGCAGTTTTCTCCAGGGGGATATGGAAAAACTGTTTTTT. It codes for CASSFLQGDMEKLFF.

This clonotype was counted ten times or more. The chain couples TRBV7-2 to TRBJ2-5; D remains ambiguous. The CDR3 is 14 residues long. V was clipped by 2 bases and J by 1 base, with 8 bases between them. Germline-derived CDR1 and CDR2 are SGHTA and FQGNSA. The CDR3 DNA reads TGTGCCAGCAGCTTACTAATGACCCAAGAGACCCAGTACTTC. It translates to CASSLLMTQETQYF.

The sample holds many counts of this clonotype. The CDR3 reads CASSSGQGGIFRETQYF. The CDR3 DNA reads TGTGCCAGCAGTTCCGGACAGGGAGGAATCTTCCGAGAGACCCAGTACTTC. The chain links TRBV28 to TRBJ2-5; 8 bases map to TRBD1. CDR3 size: 17 residues. Trimming at V came to 4 bases and at J to 4 bases, leaving 14 bases not matched to a gene. CDR1 and CDR2 (germline): MDHEN, SYDVKM.

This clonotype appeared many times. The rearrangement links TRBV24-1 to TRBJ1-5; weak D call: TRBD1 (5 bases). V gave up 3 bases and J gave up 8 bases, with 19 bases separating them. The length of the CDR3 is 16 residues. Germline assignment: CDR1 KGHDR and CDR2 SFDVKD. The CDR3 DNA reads TGTGCCACCAGTGATACCCACGGGGCAGAAGGGGAGCCCCAGCATTTT. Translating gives CATSDTHGAEGEPQHF.

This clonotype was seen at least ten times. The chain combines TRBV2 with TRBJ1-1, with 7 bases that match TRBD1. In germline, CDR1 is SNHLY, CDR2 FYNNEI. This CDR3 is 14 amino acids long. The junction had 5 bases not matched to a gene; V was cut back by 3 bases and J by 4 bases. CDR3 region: CASSETGTITEAFF. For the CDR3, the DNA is TGTGCCAGCAGTGAGACAGGGACAATCACTGAAGCTTTCTTT.

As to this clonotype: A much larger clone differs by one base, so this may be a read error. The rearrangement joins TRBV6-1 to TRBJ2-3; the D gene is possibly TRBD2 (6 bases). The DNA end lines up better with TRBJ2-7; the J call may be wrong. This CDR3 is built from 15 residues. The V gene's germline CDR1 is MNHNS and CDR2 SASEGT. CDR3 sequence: CASSSGISGSYEQYF. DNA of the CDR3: TGTGCCAGCAGTTCCGGGATTAGCGGATCCTACGAGCAGTACTTC.

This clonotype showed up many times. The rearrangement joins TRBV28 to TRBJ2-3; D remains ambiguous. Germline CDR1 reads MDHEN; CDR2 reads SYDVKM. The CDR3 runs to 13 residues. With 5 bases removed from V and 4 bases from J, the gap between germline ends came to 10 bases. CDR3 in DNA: TGTGCCAGCAGTACGCAGGCTCCAGATACGCAGTATTTT. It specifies CASSTQAPDTQYF.

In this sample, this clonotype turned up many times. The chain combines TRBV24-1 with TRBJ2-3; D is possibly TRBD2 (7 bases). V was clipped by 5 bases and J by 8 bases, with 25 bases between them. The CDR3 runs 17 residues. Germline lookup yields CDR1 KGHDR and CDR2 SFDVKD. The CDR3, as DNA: TGTGCCACCAGTGCCGAGAGGGGGGGGCCGGGAGCGACTACGCAGTATTTT. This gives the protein CATSAERGGPGATTQYF.

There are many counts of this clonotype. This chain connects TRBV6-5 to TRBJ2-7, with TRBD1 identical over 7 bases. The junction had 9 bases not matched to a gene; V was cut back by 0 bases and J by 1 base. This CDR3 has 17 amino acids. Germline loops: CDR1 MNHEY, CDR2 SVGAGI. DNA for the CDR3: TGTGCCAGCAGTTACTCGAAGGGGGCTGGTGGGTCCTACGAGCAGTACTTC. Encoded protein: CASSYSKGAGGSYEQYF.

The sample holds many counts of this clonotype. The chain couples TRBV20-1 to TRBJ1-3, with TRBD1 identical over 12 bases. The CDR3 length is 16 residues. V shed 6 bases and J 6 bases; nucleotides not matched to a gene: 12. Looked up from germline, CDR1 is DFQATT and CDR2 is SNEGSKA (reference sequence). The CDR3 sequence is CSAMGTGGKVENTIYF. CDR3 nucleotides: TGCAGTGCCATGGGGACAGGGGGCAAAGTGGAAAACACCATATATTTT.

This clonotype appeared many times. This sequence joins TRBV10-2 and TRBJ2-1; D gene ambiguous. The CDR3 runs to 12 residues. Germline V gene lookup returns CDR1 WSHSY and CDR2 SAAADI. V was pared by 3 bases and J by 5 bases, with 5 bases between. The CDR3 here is CASSDDDNEQFF. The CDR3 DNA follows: TGCGCCAGCAGTGACGACGACAATGAGCAGTTCTTC.

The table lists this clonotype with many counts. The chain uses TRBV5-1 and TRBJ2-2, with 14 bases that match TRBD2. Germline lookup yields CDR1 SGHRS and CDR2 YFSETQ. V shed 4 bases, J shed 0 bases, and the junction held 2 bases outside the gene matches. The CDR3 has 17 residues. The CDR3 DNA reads TGCGCCAGCAGCCGACTAGCGGGGGGGTCGAACACCGGGGAGCTGTTTTTT. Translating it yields CASSRLAGGSNTGELFF.